This TCR beta chain was recovered during a study of regulatory T cells in long-lasting Graves disease. CDR3 length: 14 residues. Trimming took 6 bases from V and 5 from J; bases not matched to a gene: 5. Whole-study findings and limits: Persistent disease was associated with favored TRBV28 usage and with favored use of TRBJ1-2 and TRBJ2-5.

As for time point: persistent/refractory GD, antithyroid drugs over 5 years with positive TRAb. From PBMCs, RNA was extracted and then used to make the TCR library. Investigators prepared the TCR beta libraries by applying iRepertoire HTBI primers and Arm-PCR of CDR3 regions. As handled by the study authors: Across the samples, identification revealed just over 60 TRBV and 14 TRBJ segments. TCRdb reprocessed the multiplex PCR reads via MiXCR and lists one record per CDR3 protein. TCRdb's processing, not the study's, gives the V and J calls here. This sample yields a few hundred thousand distinct CDR3 sequences, of which less than 25% are seen a single time; around 13% belongs to the top ten. Notes on this clonotype: Its antigen is unknown.

The receptor's source is a female donor with Graves disease. This sample comprised peripheral blood mononuclear cells (PBMCs), obtained when the disease was refractory, from a patient treated with antithyroid drugs. The chain combines TRBV12-3 or TRBV12-4 with TRBJ2-7; 12 bases agree with TRBD2. The CDR3 DNA follows: TGTGCCAGCAGACCTAGCGGGAGGGGGAACGAGCAGTACTTC. This codes for CASRPSGRGNEQYF.